The rows below give T cell receptor beta chains drawn from one sample of a study of response to subunit inactivated influenza vaccine. TCRdb reprocessed the RT-PCR reads with MiXCR, giving one entry per CDR3 protein. The sample includes some 500,000 distinct CDR3 sequences, around 13% of them seen just once. The source was PBMCs from blood, collected 40 to 50 days after vaccination. Receptors originate from a man over 45 who received an inactivated influenza vaccine. Each CDR3 is given with its conserved first and last residue. The D gene is left open where the match is weak. Some rows have no size entry. The others give once, few or many, or a class for an expanded clone.

d_gene	abundance	v_gene	j_gene	CDR3aa	CDR3nt
TRBD2	few	TRBV20-1	TRBJ2-1	CSARVVAGLNEQFF	TGCAGTGCTAGAGTTGTAGCGGGCCTCAATGAGCAGTTCTTC
TRBD1	few	TRBV12-3/TRBV12-4	TRBJ2-2	CASSPWGQGAGELFF	TGTGCCAGCAGCCCCTGGGGACAGGGGGCCGGGGAGCTGTTTTTT
TRBD2	.	TRBV10-3	TRBJ2-3	CAISSGRSLTDTQYF	TGTGCCATCAGTAGCGGGAGGTCTCTAACAGATACGCAGTATTTT
TRBD1	.	TRBV20-1	TRBJ1-1	CSAKNNRGQGEAFF	TGCAGTGCCAAGAATAACAGGGGGCAGGGTGAAGCTTTCTTT
.	.	TRBV7-9	TRBJ2-2	CASSSRQELVTGELFF	TGTGCCAGCAGCTCCCGACAGGAGCTAGTAACCGGGGAGCTGTTTTTT
.	.	TRBV7-9	TRBJ1-4	CASSLIGAQEKLFF	TGTGCCAGCAGCCTTATCGGGGCCCAGGAAAAACTGTTTTTT
TRBD2	.	TRBV27	TRBJ2-1	CASSPRLAGVLGEQFF	TGTGCCAGCAGCCCCCGACTAGCGGGGGTATTAGGTGAGCAGTTCTTC
TRBD2	many	TRBV4-3	TRBJ2-1	CASSQRRGTSGITTYNEQFF	TGCGCCAGCAGCCAAAGACGAGGGACTAGCGGGATTACGACCTACAATGAGCAGTTCTTC
.	few	TRBV20-1	TRBJ1-6	CLANVGPSSYNSPLHF	TGCTTAGCTAACGTGGGCCCGAGCTCCTATAATTCACCCCTCCACTTT
.	few	TRBV11-2	TRBJ1-1	CASSRTVQNTEAFF	TGTGCCAGCAGCCGGACAGTCCAAAACACTGAAGCTTTCTTT
.	.	TRBV7-9	TRBJ2-4	CASSLVGRSAKNIQYF	TGTGCCAGCAGCTTAGTCGGTCGGTCGGCCAAAAACATTCAGTACTTC